The entry below gives a single TCR beta chain sequence along with its context. Its target is not known. Investigators sought sequencing depths of between 1 in 200,000 and 1 in 1 million T cells. Only in-frame clones appear in the TCRdb table, and some are missing; sequencing was by immunoSEQ multiplex PCR. This table has around 310,000 clones, 70% to 80% appearing once. The CDR3 contains 15 residues. V shed 6 bases and J 2 bases; nucleotides not matched to a gene: 5. Per germline, CDR1 SEHNR and CDR2 FQNEAQ (reference sequence). This sample is drawn from a study of cytotoxic CD8 clonotypes in ibrutinib-treated CLL. Turning to the study itself: The average sample held around 260,000 productive templates and 87,000 or so productive rearrangements.

TCR beta libraries used around 1.8 micrograms of DNA from cryopreserved PBMCs. Whole-study findings and limits: Measured clonality at baseline was greater than in age-matched healthy donors and tracked with circulating CD8+ T-cell counts.

The sample in question was PBMCs, obtained before ibrutinib treatment. The chain is built from TRBV7-9 and TRBJ2-3, with TRBD2 matching over 10 bases. The clonotype was recovered from a human donor with chronic lymphocytic leukemia. Here the CDR3 DNA reads TGTGCCAGCAGTGTCGGACTAGCGGACACAGATACGCAGTATTTT. Translated: CASSVGLADTDTQYF.